This T cell receptor beta chain comes out of a study of blood T cells in healthy people across ages. The authors ran a second PCR of roughly 6 to 12 cycles using a sample-barcoded 5' primer and a J-beta primer mix. MiXCR, applied by TCRdb to the 5' RACE reads, yields one record per CDR3 protein. In the table there are approximately 1,700,000 distinct CDR3 sequences, around 40% of which are singletons. The CDR3 totals 14 residues. V is TRBV12-3 or TRBV12-4 and J is TRBJ2-5; D is possibly TRBD1 (6 bases). The DNA matches TRBJ2-7 better at its end, which makes the J call doubtful. This clonotype was sampled from a human donor in good health. The sample comprised blood. The CDR3 nucleotides read TGTGCCAGCAGTTTTGGGGACATCACCTACGAGCAGTACTTC. It is translated as CASSFGDITYEQYF.